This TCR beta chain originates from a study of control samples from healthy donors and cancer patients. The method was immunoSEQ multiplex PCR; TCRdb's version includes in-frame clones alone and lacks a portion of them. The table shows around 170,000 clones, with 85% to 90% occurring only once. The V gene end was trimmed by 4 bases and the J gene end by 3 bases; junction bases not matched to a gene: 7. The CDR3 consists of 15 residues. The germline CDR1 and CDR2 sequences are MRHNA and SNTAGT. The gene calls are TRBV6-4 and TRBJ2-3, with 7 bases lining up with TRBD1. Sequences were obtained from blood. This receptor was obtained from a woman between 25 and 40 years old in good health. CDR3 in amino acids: CASSAQGYGTDTQYF. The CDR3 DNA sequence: TGTGCCAGCAGTGCACAGGGGTATGGGACAGATACGCAGTATTTT.